This T cell receptor beta chain was recovered during a study of PD-1 blockade in classical Hodgkin lymphoma. Study-level points and caveats: Newly diagnosed patients were reported to exhibit reduced baseline TCR diversity relative to healthy donors.

The data were produced by immunoSEQ multiplex PCR, yet TCRdb's version contains in-frame clones alone and is incomplete. The sample carries about 90,000 clones, roughly nine tenths recorded once. The sample holds a few counts of this clone. Its antigen is not known. Every patient was affected by relapse after autologous stem cell transplantation, while exposure to brentuximab vedotin was not uniform. The sequence was collected from a human donor with classical Hodgkin lymphoma. The sequenced sample was peripheral blood mononuclear cells (PBMCs), obtained before the second cycle of nivolumab.

CDR3 sequence (DNA): TGTGCCAGCAATACACAGCACCAAGAGACCCAGTACTTC. Its translation is CASNTQHQETQYF. The gene calls are TRBV2 and TRBJ2-5, with D unresolved. CDR3 length equals 13 residues. Trimming removed 7 bases from V and 0 bases from J, with 9 bases in between. Per germline, CDR1 SNHLY and CDR2 FYNNEI.